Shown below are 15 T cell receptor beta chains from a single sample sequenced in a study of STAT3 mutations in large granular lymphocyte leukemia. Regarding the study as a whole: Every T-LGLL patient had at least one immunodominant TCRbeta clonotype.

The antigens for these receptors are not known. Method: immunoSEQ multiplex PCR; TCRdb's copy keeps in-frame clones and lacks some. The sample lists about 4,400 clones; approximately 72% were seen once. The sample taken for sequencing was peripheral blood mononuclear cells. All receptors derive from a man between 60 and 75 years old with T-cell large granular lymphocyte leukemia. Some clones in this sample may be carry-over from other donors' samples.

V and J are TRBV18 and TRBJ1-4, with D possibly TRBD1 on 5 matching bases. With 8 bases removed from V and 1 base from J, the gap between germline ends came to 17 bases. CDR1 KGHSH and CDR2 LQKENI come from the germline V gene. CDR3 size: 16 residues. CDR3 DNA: TGTGCCAGCCGCAAATACAAAAGGGGAACTAATGAAAAACTGTTTTTT. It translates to CASRKYKRGTNEKLFF.

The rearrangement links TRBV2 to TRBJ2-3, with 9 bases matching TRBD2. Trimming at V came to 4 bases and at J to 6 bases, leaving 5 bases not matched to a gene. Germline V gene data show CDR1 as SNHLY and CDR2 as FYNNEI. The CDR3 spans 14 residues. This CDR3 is CASSGSGSSDTQYF. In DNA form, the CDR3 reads TGTGCCAGCAGTGGTAGCGGGAGTTCGGATACGCAGTATTTT. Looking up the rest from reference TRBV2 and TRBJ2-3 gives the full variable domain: EPEVTQTPSHQVTQMGQEVILRCVPISNHLYFYWYRQILGQKVEFLVSFYNNEISEKSEIFDDQFSVERPDGSNFTLKIRSTKLEDSAMYFCASSGSGSSDTQYFGPGTRLTVL.

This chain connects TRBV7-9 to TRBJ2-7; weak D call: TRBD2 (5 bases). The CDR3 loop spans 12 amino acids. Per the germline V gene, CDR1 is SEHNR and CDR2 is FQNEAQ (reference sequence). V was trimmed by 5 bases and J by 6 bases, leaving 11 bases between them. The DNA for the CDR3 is TGTGCCAGCAGCCCCCCAGGAGGCGAGCAGTACGTC. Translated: CASSPPGGEQYV.

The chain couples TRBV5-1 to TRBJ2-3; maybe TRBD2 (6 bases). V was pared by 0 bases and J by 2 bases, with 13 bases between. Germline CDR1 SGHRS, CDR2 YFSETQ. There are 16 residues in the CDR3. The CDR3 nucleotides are TGCGCCAGCAGCTTGGATGCGGGGAGCCCCACAGATACGCAGTATTTT. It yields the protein CASSLDAGSPTDTQYF.

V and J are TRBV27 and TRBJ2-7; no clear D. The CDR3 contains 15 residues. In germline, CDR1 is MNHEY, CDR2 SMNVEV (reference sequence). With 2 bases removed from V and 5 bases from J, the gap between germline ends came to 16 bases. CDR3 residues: CASSLVGPSTHEQYF. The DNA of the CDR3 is TGTGCCAGCAGTTTAGTAGGGCCTTCAACGCACGAGCAGTACTTC.

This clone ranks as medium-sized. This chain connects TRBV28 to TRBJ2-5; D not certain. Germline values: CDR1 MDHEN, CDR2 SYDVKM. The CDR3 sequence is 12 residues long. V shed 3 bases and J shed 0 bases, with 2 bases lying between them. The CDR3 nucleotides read TGTGCCAGCAGTTTTTACCAAGAGACCCAGTACTTC. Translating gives CASSFYQETQYF.

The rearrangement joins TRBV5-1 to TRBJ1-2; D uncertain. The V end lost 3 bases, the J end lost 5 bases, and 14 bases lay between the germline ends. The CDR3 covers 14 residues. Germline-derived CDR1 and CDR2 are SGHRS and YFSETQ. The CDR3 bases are TGCGCCAGCAGCTCGGTCCGGGGAGGGTATGGCTACACCTTC. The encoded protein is CASSSVRGGYGYTF.

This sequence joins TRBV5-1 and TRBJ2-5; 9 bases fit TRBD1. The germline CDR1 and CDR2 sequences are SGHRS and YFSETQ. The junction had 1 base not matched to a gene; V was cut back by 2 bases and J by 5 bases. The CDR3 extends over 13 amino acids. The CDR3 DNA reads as TGCGCCAGCAGCTTAACAGGGGGCGAGACCCAGTACTTC. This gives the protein CASSLTGGETQYF. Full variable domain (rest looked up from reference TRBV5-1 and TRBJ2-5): KAGVTQTPRYLIKTRGQQVTLSCSPISGHRSVSWYQQTPGQGLQFLFEYFSETQRNKGNFPGRFSGRQFSNSRSEMNVSTLELGDSALYLCASSLTGGETQYFGPGTRLLVL.

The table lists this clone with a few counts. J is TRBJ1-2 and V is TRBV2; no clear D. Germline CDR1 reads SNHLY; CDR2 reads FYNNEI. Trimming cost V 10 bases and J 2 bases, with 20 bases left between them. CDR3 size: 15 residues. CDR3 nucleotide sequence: TGTGCCACCACCCTGATGGACGGAGGCAACTATGGCTACACCTTC. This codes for CATTLMDGGNYGYTF.

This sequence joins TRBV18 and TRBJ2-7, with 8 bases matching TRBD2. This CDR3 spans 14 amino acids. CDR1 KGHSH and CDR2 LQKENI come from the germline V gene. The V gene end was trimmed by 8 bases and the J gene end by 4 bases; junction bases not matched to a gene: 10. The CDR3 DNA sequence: TGTGCCAGCCCGTCGCGGGAGGAACCGTACGAGCAGTACGTC. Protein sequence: CASPSREEPYEQYV.

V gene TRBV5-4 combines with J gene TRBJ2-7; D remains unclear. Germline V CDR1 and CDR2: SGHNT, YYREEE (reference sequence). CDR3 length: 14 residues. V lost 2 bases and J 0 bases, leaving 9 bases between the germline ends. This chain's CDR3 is CASSLGAVSYEQYF. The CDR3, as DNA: TGTGCCAGCAGCTTAGGAGCAGTCTCCTACGAGCAGTACTTC. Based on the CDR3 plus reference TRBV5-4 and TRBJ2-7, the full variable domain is ETGVTQSPTHLIKTRGQQVTLRCSSQSGHNTVSWYQQALGQGPQFIFQYYREEENGRGNFPPRFSGLQFPNYSSELNVNALELDDSALYLCASSLGAVSYEQYFGPGTRLTVT.

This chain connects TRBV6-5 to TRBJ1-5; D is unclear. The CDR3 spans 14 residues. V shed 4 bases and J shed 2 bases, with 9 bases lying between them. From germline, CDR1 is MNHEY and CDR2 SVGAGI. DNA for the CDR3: TGTGCCAGCAGTTCGGGGAAGGGCAATCAGCCCCAGCATTTT. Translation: CASSSGKGNQPQHF.

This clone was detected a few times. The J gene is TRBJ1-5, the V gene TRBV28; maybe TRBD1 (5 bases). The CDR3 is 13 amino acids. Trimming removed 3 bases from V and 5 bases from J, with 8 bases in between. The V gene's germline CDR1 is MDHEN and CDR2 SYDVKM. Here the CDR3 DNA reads TGTGCCAGCAGTTTTTCGGGGGATCAGCCCCAGCATTTT. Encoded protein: CASSFSGDQPQHF.

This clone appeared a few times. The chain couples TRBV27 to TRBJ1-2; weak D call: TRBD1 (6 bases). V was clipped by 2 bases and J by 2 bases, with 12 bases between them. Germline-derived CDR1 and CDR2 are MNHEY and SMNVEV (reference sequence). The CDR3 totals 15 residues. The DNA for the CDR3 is TGTGCCAGCAGTTTACAGGGGACGGAAAACTATGGCTACACCTTC. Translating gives CASSLQGTENYGYTF.

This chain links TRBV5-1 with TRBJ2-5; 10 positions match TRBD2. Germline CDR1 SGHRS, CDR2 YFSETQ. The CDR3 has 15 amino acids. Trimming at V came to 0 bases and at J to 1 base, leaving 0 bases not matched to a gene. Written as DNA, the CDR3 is TGCGCCAGCAGCTTGGCTAGCGGGAGCCAAGAGACCCAGTACTTC. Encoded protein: CASSLASGSQETQYF. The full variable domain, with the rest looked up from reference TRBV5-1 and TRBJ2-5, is KAGVTQTPRYLIKTRGQQVTLSCSPISGHRSVSWYQQTPGQGLQFLFEYFSETQRNKGNFPGRFSGRQFSNSRSEMNVSTLELGDSALYLCASSLASGSQETQYFGPGTRLLVL.